A single T cell receptor beta chain is shown here with its context. Its specificity is unknown. This PCR relied on a set of 60 Vbeta primers and 13 Jbeta primers. Produced via immunoSEQ multiplex PCR; TCRdb's table is partial and in-frame only. In the table there are roughly 88,000 clones, approximately 70% of which are singletons. This CDR3 comprises 16 residues. This sample stems from a study of cytomegalovirus exposure and HLA in healthy donors. Study results and caveats: TCR beta chain V- and J-gene trimming was linked, in a later analysis, to a missense variant in DCLRE1C. In a later analysis, most CMV-associated TCR beta chains appeared HLA-restricted. Across donors, most TCRs were seen rarely, yet some public ones were widespread. Later analysis indicated greater clonal expansion among HLA-associated TCR beta chains than among equally common other chains.

The chain couples TRBV21-1 to TRBJ1-1; the DNA was not used to check the table's D call, TRBD1. TRBV21-1 is a listed pseudogene. The material sequenced was PBMCs. The TCR was taken from a man over 45 in good health and CMV-seronegative. The DNA of the CDR3 is TGTGCCAGCAGCGCGCCGGGACAGGACAGGGACACTGAAGCTTTCTTT. It codes for CASSAPGQDRDTEAFF.